This section outlines one TCR beta chain sequence together with its context. The record originates from a study of blood T cells in healthy people across ages. The use of a sample-barcoded 5' primer and a J-beta primer mix characterized a second PCR of 7 to 11 cycles. TCRdb re-derived calls from the 5' RACE reads in MiXCR, one entry per CDR3 protein. The table shows around 1.5 million distinct CDR3 sequences, with 42% occurring only once. This CDR3 is 16 amino acids long. CDR1 SGHTA and CDR2 FQGNSA come from the germline V gene. The ends lost 1 base at V and 4 bases at J; junction bases unmatched: 5. The sample taken for sequencing was blood. The TCR was taken from a woman under 30 in good health. The chain links TRBV7-2 to TRBJ2-7; 12 bases line up with TRBD2. The CDR3 DNA follows: TGTGCCAGCAGCTTAGGGACTAGCGGGAACGGTTACGAGCAGTACTTC. Translation gives CASSLGTSGNGYEQYF.